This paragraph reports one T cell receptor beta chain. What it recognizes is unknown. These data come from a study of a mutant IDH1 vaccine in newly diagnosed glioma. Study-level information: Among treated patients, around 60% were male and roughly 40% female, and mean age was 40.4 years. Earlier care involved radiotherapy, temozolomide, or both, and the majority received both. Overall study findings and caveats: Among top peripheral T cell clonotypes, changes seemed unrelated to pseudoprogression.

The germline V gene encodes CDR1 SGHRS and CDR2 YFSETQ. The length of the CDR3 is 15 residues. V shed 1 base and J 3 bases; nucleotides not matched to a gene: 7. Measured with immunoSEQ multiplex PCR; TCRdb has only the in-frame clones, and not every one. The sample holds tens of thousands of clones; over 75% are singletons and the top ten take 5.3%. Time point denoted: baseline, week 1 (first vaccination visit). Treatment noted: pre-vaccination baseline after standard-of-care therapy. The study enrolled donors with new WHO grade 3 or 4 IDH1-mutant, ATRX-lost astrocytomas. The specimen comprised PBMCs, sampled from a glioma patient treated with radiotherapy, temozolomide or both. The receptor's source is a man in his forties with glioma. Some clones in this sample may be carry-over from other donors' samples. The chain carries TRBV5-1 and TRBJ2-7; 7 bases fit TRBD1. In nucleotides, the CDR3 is TGCGCCAGCAGCTTGTGGCCAGGGGGTGACTACGAGCAGTACTTC. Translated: CASSLWPGGDYEQYF.